Below are 31 T cell receptor beta chains sequenced from a single sample in a study of T cell clonotyping in hematopoietic cell transplantation. Method: immunoSEQ multiplex PCR; TCRdb's copy keeps in-frame clones and lacks some. In the table there are roughly 9,000 clones, 84% of which are singletons. This material consisted of PBMCs, taken at the time of graft-versus-host disease after allogeneic stem cell transplant. The receptors stem from a male patient between 55 and 70 years old who had an allogeneic stem cell transplant from an unrelated donor, so the T cells may come from the graft donor. Some clones in this sample may be carry-over from other donors' samples.

In the case of this clone: At one end the junction does not follow the germline gene, possibly because of a read error. The chain couples TRBV4-2 to TRBJ2-5; D may be TRBD2 (6 bases). This CDR3 is 14 amino acids long. Per the germline V gene, CDR1 is LGHNA and CDR2 is YNFKEQ. The CDR3 sequence: CASNQDRAGETQYF. In DNA, the CDR3 is TGTGCCAGCAACCAAGATAGGGCGGGGGAGACCCAGTACTTC.

The chain is built from TRBV7-8 and TRBJ2-7; D is perhaps TRBD1 or TRBD2 (7 bases each). The CDR3 runs to 14 residues. The V end was cut by 7 bases, the J end by 5 bases, with 18 bases between. Germline CDR1 and CDR2: SGHVS and FQNEAQ. DNA for the CDR3: TGTGCCAGCAAACGGGGAGGGGGCGGAAACGAGCAGTACTTC. This encodes CASKRGGGGNEQYF.

The chain employs TRBV29-1 and TRBJ2-5; tentative D call: TRBD2 (6 bases). V was trimmed by 6 bases and J by 4 bases, leaving 18 bases between them. Per germline, CDR1 SQVTM and CDR2 ANQGSEA. The length of the CDR3 is 14 residues. The CDR3 sequence: CSVGTTLARETQYF. CDR3 in DNA: TGCAGCGTGGGAACAACTCTAGCGAGAGAGACCCAGTACTTC.

V is TRBV6-5 and J is TRBJ1-6; 9 nucleotides align to TRBD1. There are 15 residues in the CDR3. CDR1 MNHEY and CDR2 SVGAGI come from the germline V gene. The trim removed 5 bases at V and 6 bases at J, leaving 5 bases unmatched. This chain's CDR3 is CASSRPGQGNSPLHF. CDR3 DNA: TGTGCCAGCAGTCGGCCGGGACAGGGTAATTCACCCCTCCACTTT.

This clone was observed a single time. This chain uses TRBV11-3 with TRBJ1-1; no clear D. V was trimmed by 0 bases and J by 1 base, leaving 3 bases between them. The CDR3 runs 13 residues. CDR1 and CDR2 (germline): SGHNT, YENEEA. The CDR3: CASSLETNTEAFF. DNA of the CDR3: TGTGCCAGCAGCTTAGAGACGAACACTGAAGCTTTCTTT.

The chain is built from TRBV29-1 and TRBJ2-3, with 8 bases fitting TRBD2. CDR1 and CDR2 (germline): SQVTM, ANQGSEA. The J segment lost 2 bases and the V segment lost 5 bases, leaving 3 bases of the junction unmatched. The CDR3 spans 13 residues. The DNA for the CDR3 is TGCAGCGTTCCCGGGGGGGACACAGATACGCAGTATTTT. Its protein is CSVPGGDTDTQYF.

This clone was observed a handful of times. The chain combines TRBV11-2 with TRBJ2-7; no firm D call. Deletions cut 0 bases from V and 6 bases from J, with 15 bases between. Germline V lookup: CDR1 SGHAT, CDR2 FQNNGV. The CDR3 runs 15 residues. CDR3 region: CASSLELGKSLEQYF. The CDR3, as DNA: TGTGCCAGCAGCTTAGAGCTGGGAAAGAGCCTCGAGCAGTACTTC.

V usage is TRBV4-1 and J usage is TRBJ2-5, with D unclear. CDR3 length: 16 amino acids. Deletions cut 6 bases from V and 5 bases from J, with 22 bases between. Germline lookup yields CDR1 MGHRA and CDR2 YSYEKL. CDR3 sequence reads: CASRSHSGLSQETQYF. Written as DNA, the CDR3 is TGCGCCAGCAGGTCACACTCAGGTTTATCCCAGGAGACCCAGTACTTC.

The CDR3 here is CASSLTGLGTPLHF. The CDR3 DNA follows: TGTGCCAGCAGCCTGACAGGCCTCGGGACACCCCTCCACTTT. The V call is TRBV6-6, the J call TRBJ1-6; TRBD1 is a possible D gene (6 bases). Trimming pared 6 bases from V and 11 bases from J, leaving 17 bases between. Germline CDR1 MNHNY, CDR2 SVGAGI (reference sequence). The CDR3 is 14 amino acids.

This rearrangement joins TRBV6-5 to TRBJ1-2; perhaps TRBD1 as D (6 bases). This CDR3 has 14 residues. CDR1 is MNHEY, CDR2 SVGAGI, per germline. Trimming took 7 bases from V and 7 from J, leaving 19 bases between them. This CDR3 is CASIGAGGESGYTF. In DNA form, the CDR3 reads TGTGCCAGCATAGGGGCGGGGGGCGAGAGTGGCTACACCTTC.

This clone showed up just once. The chain carries TRBV6-5 and TRBJ2-7; D perhaps matches TRBD2 (6 bases). V lost 6 bases and J 2 bases, leaving 11 bases between the germline ends. The germline V gene encodes CDR1 MNHEY and CDR2 SVGAGI. CDR3 length: 13 amino acids. The CDR3 sequence is CASRSSGAYEQYF. The CDR3 region has the DNA TGTGCCAGCAGATCATCGGGAGCCTACGAGCAGTACTTC.

This chain uses TRBV4-3 with TRBJ2-3; tentative D call: TRBD2 (5 bases). This CDR3 is built from 14 residues. The germline V and J ends were trimmed by 8 bases and 2 bases, with 14 bases remaining between them. Germline V gives CDR1 LGHNA, CDR2 YSLEER. The CDR3 coding sequence is TGCGCCAGCTCTCCGGGGATTCACACAGATACGCAGTATTTT. It encodes CASSPGIHTDTQYF.

This clone is categorized as hyperexpanded. The gene calls are TRBV6-5 and TRBJ2-3; tentative D call: TRBD2 (6 bases). Germline lookup yields CDR1 MNHEY and CDR2 SVGAGI. V was pared by 6 bases and J by 5 bases, with 15 bases between. This CDR3 contains 14 residues. The CDR3 sequence is CASRLSGSGDTQYF. DNA for the CDR3: TGTGCCAGCAGACTGTCTGGTAGCGGAGATACGCAGTATTTT.

The V and J genes are TRBV6-5 and TRBJ1-2; 7 bases agree with TRBD1. V shed 2 bases, J shed 8 bases, and the junction held 5 bases outside the gene matches. This CDR3 comprises 13 residues. Germline CDR1 and CDR2: MNHEY and SVGAGI. The CDR3 nucleotides read TGTGCCAGCAGTTACGATGGACAGGCCGGCTACACCTTC. Translated, it gives CASSYDGQAGYTF.

The genes are TRBV25-1 and TRBJ2-7; D may be TRBD2 (6 bases). The V end lost 4 bases, the J end lost 0 bases, and 10 bases lay between the germline ends. There are 14 residues in the CDR3. CDR1 MGHDK and CDR2 SYGVNS come from the germline V gene. The CDR3 DNA is TGTGCCAGCAGTGTCAGGACTAACTCCTACGAGCAGTACTTC. It specifies CASSVRTNSYEQYF.

As DNA, the CDR3 is TGTGCCAGCAGCCAGGGGAGGAATACTGAAGCTTTCTTT. Translating it yields CASSQGRNTEAFF. V usage is TRBV6-5 and J usage is TRBJ1-1; D is possibly TRBD1 (6 bases). The CDR3 runs 13 residues. The germline CDR1 and CDR2 sequences are MNHEY and SVGAGI. Trimming left V 6 bases short and J 5 bases short, with 13 bases between.

The rearrangement links TRBV29-1 to TRBJ2-7; possible D gene TRBD2, 5 bases. Trimming removed 1 base from V and 7 bases from J, with 14 bases in between. This CDR3 has 13 amino acids. CDR1 and CDR2 from the germline V gene are SQVTM and ANQGSEA. CDR3 loop: CSVEGTAPGEQYF. The CDR3 DNA reads TGCAGCGTTGAAGGGACCGCCCCGGGGGAGCAGTACTTC.

In its sample, this clone was seen once. This rearrangement joins TRBV5-1 to TRBJ2-2; the D call may be TRBD1 or TRBD2 (5 bases each). Trimming removed 4 bases at V and 6 bases at J, with 22 bases between. Germline CDR1 and CDR2: SGHRS and YFSETQ. This CDR3 comprises 17 residues. The CDR3, as DNA: TGCGCCAGCAGCCGCGGCGGACACGGGGAAGGGGCCGGGGAGCTGTTTTTT. Amino acid sequence: CASSRGGHGEGAGELFF.

J is TRBJ1-1 and V is TRBV2; D is ambiguous. The CDR3 totals 11 residues. The V and J ends lost 8 bases and 4 bases respectively, with 8 bases between them. CDR1 and CDR2 from the germline V gene are SNHLY and FYNNEI. CDR3 loop: CASGSGTEAFF. CDR3 sequence (DNA): TGTGCCAGCGGGTCGGGCACTGAAGCTTTCTTT.

In this sample, this clone turned up a few times. This chain links TRBV9 with TRBJ2-7, with TRBD2 matching over 8 bases. The CDR3 consists of 13 residues. The V segment lost 4 bases and the J segment 6 bases; nucleotides outside the gene matches: 6. The V gene's germline CDR1 is SGDLS and CDR2 YYNGEE. The CDR3 here is CASSPGLAGEQYF. The CDR3 bases are TGTGCCAGCAGCCCTGGACTAGCTGGCGAGCAGTACTTC.

The chain joins TRBV7-9 to TRBJ1-1, with 9 bases that match TRBD1. The CDR3 runs 14 residues. After removal of 6 bases from V and 5 bases from J, the junction contained 7 bases not matched to a gene. Germline V gene sequence: CDR1 SEHNR, CDR2 FQNEAQ (reference sequence). The CDR3 DNA reads TGTGCCAGCAGTTATGGACAGGGGCAGACTGAAGCTTTCTTT. As protein: CASSYGQGQTEAFF.

CDR3 in amino acids: CASSQGAAGGQAETQYF. CDR3 sequence (DNA): TGCGCCAGCAGCCAAGGAGCAGCGGGGGGGCAGGCAGAGACCCAGTACTTC. J is TRBJ2-5 and V is TRBV4-3; TRBD2 aligns across 10 bases. Germline V gives CDR1 LGHNA, CDR2 YSLEER. The CDR3 loop spans 17 amino acids. V was clipped by 1 base and J by 4 bases; unmatched bases: 9.

DNA of the CDR3: TGTGCCAGCAGCTTACTAGGCACCGGGGAGCTGTTTTTT. As protein: CASSLLGTGELFF. V gene TRBV7-2 combines with J gene TRBJ2-2; no clear D. Germline V gene data show CDR1 as SGHTA and CDR2 as FQGNSA. The CDR3 loop spans 13 amino acids. V was shortened by 2 bases and J by 4 bases, with 5 bases between the two germline ends. Together with reference TRBV7-2 and TRBJ2-2, the CDR3 gives the full variable domain: GAGVSQSPSNKVTEKGKDVELRCDPISGHTALYWYRQSLGQGLEFLIYFQGNSAPDKSGLPSDRFSAERTGGSVSTLTIQRTQQEDSAVYLCASSLLGTGELFFGEGSRLTVL.

The chain uses TRBV10-3 and TRBJ2-7; 8 bases agree with TRBD1. Germline V gene data show CDR1 as ENHRY and CDR2 as SYGVKD. CDR3 length equals 13 residues. The ends lost 9 bases at V and 7 bases at J; junction bases unmatched: 11. The CDR3 DNA reads TGTGCCATTCGGGACAGGTTGAACTATGAGCAGTACTTC. As protein: CAIRDRLNYEQYF.

J is TRBJ1-2 and V is TRBV11-2; D possibly corresponds to TRBD1 (5 bases). The ends were cut back, 0 bases at V and 3 bases at J, with 8 bases in the middle. CDR3 length: 14 residues. The germline V gene encodes CDR1 SGHAT and CDR2 FQNNGV. For the CDR3, the DNA is TGTGCCAGCAGCTTAGAATGGGGCGACTATGGCTACACCTTC. It codes for CASSLEWGDYGYTF.

The V call is TRBV19, the J call TRBJ2-7; 7 nucleotides line up with TRBD2. The V gene's germline CDR1 is LNHDA and CDR2 SQIVND (reference sequence). The CDR3 has 14 amino acids. V shed 9 bases and J 2 bases; nucleotides not matched to a gene: 10. Written as DNA, the CDR3 is TGTGCCAGCAGCTGGGAGGGAGGCCCCTACGAGCAGTACTTC. Its translation is CASSWEGGPYEQYF.

CDR3 in amino acids: CASGNRGGESPLHF. CDR3 sequence (DNA): TGTGCCAGCGGGAACAGGGGGGGAGAATCACCCCTCCACTTT. V is TRBV7-2 and J is TRBJ1-6; 8 positions agree with TRBD1. The CDR3 contains 14 residues. After removal of 8 bases from V and 10 bases from J, the junction contained 10 bases not matched to a gene. From germline, CDR1 is SGHTA and CDR2 FQGNSA.

The rearrangement joins TRBV19 to TRBJ2-7; D not certain. Germline lookup yields CDR1 LNHDA and CDR2 SQIVND (reference sequence). There are 13 residues in the CDR3. Trimming took 3 bases from V and 3 from J, leaving 9 bases between them. The CDR3 DNA follows: TGTGCCAGTAGTATTCGGGTGGGCTACGAGCAGTACTTC. It translates to CASSIRVGYEQYF.

V usage is TRBV29-1 and J usage is TRBJ2-5; TRBD1 matches at 10 bases. This CDR3 spans 15 amino acids. The V gene's germline CDR1 is SQVTM and CDR2 ANQGSEA. After removal of 4 bases from V and 4 bases from J, the junction contained 9 bases not matched to a gene. The DNA of the CDR3 is TGCAGCGTTGCTCCGACAGGGGGCTGGGGAGAGACCCAGTACTTC. It translates to CSVAPTGGWGETQYF. Drawing the rest from reference TRBV29-1 and TRBJ2-5, the complete variable domain is SAVISQKPSRDICQRGTSLTIQCQVDSQVTMMFWYRQQPGQSLTLIATANQGSEATYESGFVIDKFPISRPNLTFSTLTVSNMSPEDSSIYLCSVAPTGGWGETQYFGPGTRLLVL.

The chain employs TRBV6-6 and TRBJ1-5; 7 bases map to TRBD1. This CDR3 has 16 residues. J was trimmed by 6 bases and V by 2 bases; bases with no gene match: 10. CDR1 is MNHNY, CDR2 SVGAGI, per germline (reference sequence). CDR3 DNA: TGTGCCAGCAGTTACACGGACAGGACGGGGGCTCAGCCCCAGCATTTT. Amino acids: CASSYTDRTGAQPQHF.

This clone was seen more than once but under ten times. The gene calls are TRBV11-1 and TRBJ1-4, with D perhaps matching TRBD1 (6 bases). The CDR3 is 15 amino acids. Germline values: CDR1 SGHAT, CDR2 FQDESV (reference sequence). V lost 3 bases and J 0 bases, leaving 8 bases between the germline ends. CDR3 coding DNA: TGTGCCAGCAGCTTGGACAGTGCAACTAATGAAAAACTGTTTTTT. Translating gives CASSLDSATNEKLFF.